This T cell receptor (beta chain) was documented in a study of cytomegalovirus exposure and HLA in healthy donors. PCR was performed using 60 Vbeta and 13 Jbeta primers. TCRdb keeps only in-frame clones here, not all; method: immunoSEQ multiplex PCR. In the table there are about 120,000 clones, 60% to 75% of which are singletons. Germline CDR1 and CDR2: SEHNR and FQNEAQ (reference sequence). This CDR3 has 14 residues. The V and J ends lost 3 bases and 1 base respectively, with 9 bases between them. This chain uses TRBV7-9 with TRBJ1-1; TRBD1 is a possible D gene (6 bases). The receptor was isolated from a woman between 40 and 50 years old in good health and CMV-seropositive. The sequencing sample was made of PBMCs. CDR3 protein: CASSFSTGNTEAFF. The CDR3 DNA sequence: TGTGCCAGCAGCTTTTCGACAGGGAACACTGAAGCTTTCTTT.